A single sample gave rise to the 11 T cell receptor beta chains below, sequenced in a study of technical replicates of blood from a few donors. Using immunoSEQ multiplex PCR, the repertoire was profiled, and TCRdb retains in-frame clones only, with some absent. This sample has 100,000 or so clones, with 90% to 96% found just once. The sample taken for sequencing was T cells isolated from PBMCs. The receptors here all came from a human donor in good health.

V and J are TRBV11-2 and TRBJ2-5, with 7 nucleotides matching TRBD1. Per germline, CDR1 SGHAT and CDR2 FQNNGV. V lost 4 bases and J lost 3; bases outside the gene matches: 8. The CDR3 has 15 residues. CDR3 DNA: TGTGCCAGCAGCTATAGGGGGCTGACAAAAGAGACCCAGTACTTC. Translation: CASSYRGLTKETQYF. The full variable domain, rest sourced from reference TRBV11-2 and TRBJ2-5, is EAGVAQSPRYKIIEKRQSVAFWCNPISGHATLYWYQQILGQGPKLLIQFQNNGVVDDSQLPKDRFSAERLKGVDSTLKIQPAKLEDSAVYLCASSYRGLTKETQYFGPGTRLLVL.

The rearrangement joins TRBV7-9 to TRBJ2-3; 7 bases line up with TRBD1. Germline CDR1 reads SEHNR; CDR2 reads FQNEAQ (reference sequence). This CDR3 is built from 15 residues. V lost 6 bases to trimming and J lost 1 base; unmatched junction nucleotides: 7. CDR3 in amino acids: CASSELGQGTDTQYF. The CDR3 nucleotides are TGTGCCAGCAGTGAACTTGGACAGGGCACAGATACGCAGTATTTT.

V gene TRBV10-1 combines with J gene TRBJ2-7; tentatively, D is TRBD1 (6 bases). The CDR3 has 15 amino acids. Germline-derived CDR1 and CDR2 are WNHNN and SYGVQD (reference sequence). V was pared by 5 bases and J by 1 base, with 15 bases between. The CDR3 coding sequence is TGCGCCAGCAGTCCAGACAGGATAAGGTCCTACGAGCAGTACTTC. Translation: CASSPDRIRSYEQYF.

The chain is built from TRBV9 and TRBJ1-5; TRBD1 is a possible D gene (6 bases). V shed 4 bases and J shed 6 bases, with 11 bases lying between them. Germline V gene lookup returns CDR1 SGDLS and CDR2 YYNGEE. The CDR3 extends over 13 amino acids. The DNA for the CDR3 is TGTGCCAGCAGCACAACAGGGTTTCAGCCCCAGCATTTT. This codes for CASSTTGFQPQHF.

CDR3 coding DNA: TGTGCCAGCAGACCGGGACAGGGGTTCTATGGCTACACCTTC. It encodes CASRPGQGFYGYTF. The J gene is TRBJ1-2, the V gene TRBV6-1; TRBD1 matches at 10 bases. The CDR3 runs 14 residues. V trimming: 6 bases; J trimming: 4 bases; junction bases outside the gene matches: 5. CDR1 and CDR2 from the germline V gene are MNHNS and SASEGT.

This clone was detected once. The CDR3 protein is CASSFGTGLYEQYF. DNA of the CDR3: TGTGCCAGCAGCTTTGGGACAGGTCTCTACGAGCAGTACTTC. The genes are TRBV5-8 and TRBJ2-7; 8 bases map to TRBD1. Unmatched junction bases numbered 4, after V lost 2 bases and J lost 3 bases. CDR1 and CDR2 (germline): SGHTS, YDEGEE. This CDR3 is built from 14 residues.

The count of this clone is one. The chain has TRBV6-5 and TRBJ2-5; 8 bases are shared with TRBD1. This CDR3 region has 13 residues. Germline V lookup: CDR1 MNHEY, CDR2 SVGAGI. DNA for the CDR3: TGTGTTGCGACCAGGGGGCTGGGAGAGACCCAGTACTTC. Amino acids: CVATRGLGETQYF.

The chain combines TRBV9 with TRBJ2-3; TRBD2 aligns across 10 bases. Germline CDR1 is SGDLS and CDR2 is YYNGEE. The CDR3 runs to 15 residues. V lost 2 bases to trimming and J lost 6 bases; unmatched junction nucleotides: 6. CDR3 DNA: TGTGCCAGCAGCGTGCTAGCGGGAGATACGGATACGCAGTATTTT. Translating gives CASSVLAGDTDTQYF.

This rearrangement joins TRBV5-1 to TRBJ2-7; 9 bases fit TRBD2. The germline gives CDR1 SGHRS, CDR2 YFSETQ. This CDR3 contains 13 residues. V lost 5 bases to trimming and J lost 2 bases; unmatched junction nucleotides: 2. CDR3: CASSSSGAYEQYF. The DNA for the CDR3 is TGCGCCAGCAGTTCTAGCGGGGCCTACGAGCAGTACTTC.

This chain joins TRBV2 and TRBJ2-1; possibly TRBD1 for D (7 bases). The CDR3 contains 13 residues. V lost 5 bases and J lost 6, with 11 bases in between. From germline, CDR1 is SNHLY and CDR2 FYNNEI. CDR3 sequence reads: CASSRQGGNEQFF. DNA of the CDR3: TGTGCCAGCAGTCGTCAGGGGGGCAATGAGCAGTTCTTC.

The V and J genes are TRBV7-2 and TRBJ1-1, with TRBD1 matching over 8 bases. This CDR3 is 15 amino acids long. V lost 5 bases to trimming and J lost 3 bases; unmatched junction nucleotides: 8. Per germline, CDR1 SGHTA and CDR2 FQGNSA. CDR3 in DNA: TGTGCCAGCAGCCTGATGTCGACAGGGGACACTGAAGCTTTCTTT. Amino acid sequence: CASSLMSTGDTEAFF.